The clone carrying this TCR beta chain was recorded many times. The source of the sample is a study of T cells in Graves' hyperthyroidism and ophthalmopathy. RNA transcripts served as the template for amplifying TCR beta CDR3 regions. A first-round RT-PCR of the TCR CDR3 used the HTBI primer set. Via MiXCR, TCRdb re-called the multiplex PCR reads, giving one row per CDR3 protein. The repertoire consists of some 550,000 distinct CDR3 sequences, with around 21% occurring once and the leading ten covering around 27%. Germline-derived CDR1 and CDR2 are SGHAT and FQNNGV. The junction had 5 bases not matched to a gene; V was cut back by 0 bases and J by 4 bases. CDR3 length: 15 amino acids.

The sequence came from a man between 18 and 35 years old with Graves' hyperthyroidism. Specimen: blood. The chain couples TRBV11-2 to TRBJ2-7; 8 bases map to TRBD2. CDR3: CASSLDRGGRYEQYF. The DNA of the CDR3 is TGTGCCAGCAGCTTAGATCGGGGGGGCAGATACGAGCAGTACTTC.